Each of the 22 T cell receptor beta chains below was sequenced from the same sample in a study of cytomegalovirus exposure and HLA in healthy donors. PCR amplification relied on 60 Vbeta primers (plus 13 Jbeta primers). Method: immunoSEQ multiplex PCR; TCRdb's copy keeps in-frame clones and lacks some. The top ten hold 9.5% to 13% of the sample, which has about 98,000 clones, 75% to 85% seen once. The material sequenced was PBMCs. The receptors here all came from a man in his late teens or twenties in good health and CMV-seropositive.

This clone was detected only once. CDR3 in DNA: TGTGCCAGCAGCCAGGTCAGGGGGGATGGCTACACCTTC. This sequence encodes CASSQVRGDGYTF. This rearrangement joins TRBV7-8 to TRBJ1-2, with TRBD1 matching 7 bases. Germline CDR1 is SGHVS and CDR2 is FQNEAQ. The trim removed 5 bases at V and 6 bases at J, leaving 6 bases unmatched. The CDR3 extends over 13 amino acids.

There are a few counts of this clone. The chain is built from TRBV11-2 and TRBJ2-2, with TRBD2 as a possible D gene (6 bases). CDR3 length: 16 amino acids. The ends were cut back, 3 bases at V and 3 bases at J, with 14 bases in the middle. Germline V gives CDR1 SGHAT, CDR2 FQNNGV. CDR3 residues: CASSLGWAGYTGELFF. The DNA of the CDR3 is TGTGCCAGCAGCTTGGGGTGGGCGGGGTACACCGGGGAGCTGTTTTTT. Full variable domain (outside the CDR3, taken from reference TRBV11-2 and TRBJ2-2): EAGVAQSPRYKIIEKRQSVAFWCNPISGHATLYWYQQILGQGPKLLIQFQNNGVVDDSQLPKDRFSAERLKGVDSTLKIQPAKLEDSAVYLCASSLGWAGYTGELFFGEGSRLTVL.

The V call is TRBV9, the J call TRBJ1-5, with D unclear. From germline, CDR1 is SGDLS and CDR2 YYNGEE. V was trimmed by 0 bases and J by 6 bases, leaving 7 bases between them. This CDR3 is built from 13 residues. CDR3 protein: CASSVAIGQPQHF. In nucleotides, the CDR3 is TGTGCCAGCAGCGTAGCTATCGGTCAGCCCCAGCATTTT.

CDR3 protein: CASSLQAYGYTF. The CDR3 DNA reads TGTGCCAGCAGCTTACAGGCCTATGGCTACACCTTC. The V and J genes are TRBV13 and TRBJ1-2; D not certain. CDR3 size: 12 residues. Looked up from germline, CDR1 is PRHDT and CDR2 is FYEKMQ (reference sequence). V shed 2 bases and J shed 4 bases, with 5 bases lying between them.

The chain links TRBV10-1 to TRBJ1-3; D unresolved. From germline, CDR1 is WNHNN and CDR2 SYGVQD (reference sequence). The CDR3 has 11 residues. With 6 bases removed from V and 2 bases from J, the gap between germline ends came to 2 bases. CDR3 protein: CASSTGNTIYF. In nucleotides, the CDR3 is TGCGCCAGCAGCACTGGAAACACCATATATTTT.

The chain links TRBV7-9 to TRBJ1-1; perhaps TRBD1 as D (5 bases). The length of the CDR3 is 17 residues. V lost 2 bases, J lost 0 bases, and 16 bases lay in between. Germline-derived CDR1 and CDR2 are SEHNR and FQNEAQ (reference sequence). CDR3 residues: CASSLLFDSSMNTEAFF. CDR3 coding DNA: TGTGCCAGCAGCTTACTATTCGACAGCAGCATGAACACTGAAGCTTTCTTT.

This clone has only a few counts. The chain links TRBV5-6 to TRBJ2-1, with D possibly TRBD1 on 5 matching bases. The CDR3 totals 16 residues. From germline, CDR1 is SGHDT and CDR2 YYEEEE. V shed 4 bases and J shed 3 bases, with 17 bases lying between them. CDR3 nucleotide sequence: TGTGCCAGCAGCGGTGTCGGATTAGGGGACTACAATGAGCAGTTCTTC. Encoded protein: CASSGVGLGDYNEQFF.

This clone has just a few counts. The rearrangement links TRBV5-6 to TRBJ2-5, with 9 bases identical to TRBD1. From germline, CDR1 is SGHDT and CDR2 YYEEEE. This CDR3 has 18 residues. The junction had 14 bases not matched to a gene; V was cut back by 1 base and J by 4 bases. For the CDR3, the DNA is TGTGCCAGCAGCTTGATATTGGGAGGGACAGGGACATCAGAGACCCAGTACTTC. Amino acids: CASSLILGGTGTSETQYF.

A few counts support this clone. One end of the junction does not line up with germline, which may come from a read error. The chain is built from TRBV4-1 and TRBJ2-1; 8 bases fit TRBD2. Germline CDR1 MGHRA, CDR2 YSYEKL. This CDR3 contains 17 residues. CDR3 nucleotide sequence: TGCGCCGGCAGCCAAGAGAAAGCGGGGGCTGTAGGAAATGAGCAGTTCTTC. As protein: CAGSQEKAGAVGNEQFF.

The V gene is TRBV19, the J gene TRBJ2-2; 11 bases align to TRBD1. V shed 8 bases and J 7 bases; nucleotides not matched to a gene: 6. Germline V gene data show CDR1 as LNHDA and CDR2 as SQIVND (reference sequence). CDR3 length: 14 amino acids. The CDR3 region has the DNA TGTGCCAGTTTGGACAGGGGGCAAGACGGGGAGCTGTTTTTT. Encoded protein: CASLDRGQDGELFF.

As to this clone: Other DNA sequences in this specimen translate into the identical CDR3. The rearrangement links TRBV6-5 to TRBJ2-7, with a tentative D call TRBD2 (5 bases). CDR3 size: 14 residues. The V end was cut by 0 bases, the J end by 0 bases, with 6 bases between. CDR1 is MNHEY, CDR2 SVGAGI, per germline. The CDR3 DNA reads TGTGCCAGCAGTTACTCGGGGAGCTCCTACGAGCAGTACTTC. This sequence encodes CASSYSGSSYEQYF.

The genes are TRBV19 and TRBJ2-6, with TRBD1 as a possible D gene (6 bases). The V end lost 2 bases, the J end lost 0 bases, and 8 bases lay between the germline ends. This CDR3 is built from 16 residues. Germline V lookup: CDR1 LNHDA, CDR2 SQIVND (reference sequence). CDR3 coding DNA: TGTGCCAGTAGTATACAGGGGAGCTCTGGGGCCAACGTCCTGACTTTC. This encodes CASSIQGSSGANVLTF. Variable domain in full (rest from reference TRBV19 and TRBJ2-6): DGGITQSPKYLFRKEGQNVTLSCEQNLNHDAMYWYRQDPGQGLRLIYYSQIVNDFQKGDIAEGYSVSREKKESFPLTVTSAQKNPTAFYLCASSIQGSSGANVLTFGAGSRLTVL.

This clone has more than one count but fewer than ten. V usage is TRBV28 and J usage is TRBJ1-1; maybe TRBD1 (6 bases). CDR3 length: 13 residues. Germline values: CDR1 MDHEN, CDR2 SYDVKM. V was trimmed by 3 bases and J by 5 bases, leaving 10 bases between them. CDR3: CASSFRGATEAFF. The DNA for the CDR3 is TGTGCCAGCAGTTTCCGGGGGGCTACTGAAGCTTTCTTT.

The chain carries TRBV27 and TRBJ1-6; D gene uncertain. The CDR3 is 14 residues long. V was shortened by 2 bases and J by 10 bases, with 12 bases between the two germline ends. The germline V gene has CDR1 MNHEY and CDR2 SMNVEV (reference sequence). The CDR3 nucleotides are TGTGCCAGCAGTTTAGGCGGCCCTGAATCACCCCTCCACTTT. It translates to CASSLGGPESPLHF.

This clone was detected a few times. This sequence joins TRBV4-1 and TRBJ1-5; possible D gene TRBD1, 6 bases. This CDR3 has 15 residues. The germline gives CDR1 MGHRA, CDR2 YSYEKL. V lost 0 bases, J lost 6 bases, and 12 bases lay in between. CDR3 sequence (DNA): TGCGCCAGCAGCCAAGATGGAAGGGGGGGTCAGCCCCAGCATTTT. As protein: CASSQDGRGGQPQHF.

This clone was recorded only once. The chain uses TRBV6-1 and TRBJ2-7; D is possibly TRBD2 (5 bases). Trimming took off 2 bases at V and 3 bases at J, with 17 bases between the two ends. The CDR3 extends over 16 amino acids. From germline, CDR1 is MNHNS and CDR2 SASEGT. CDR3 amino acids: CASSELSLGLFYEQYF. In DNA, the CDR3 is TGTGCCAGCAGTGAACTCAGTCTAGGACTTTTCTACGAGCAGTACTTC.

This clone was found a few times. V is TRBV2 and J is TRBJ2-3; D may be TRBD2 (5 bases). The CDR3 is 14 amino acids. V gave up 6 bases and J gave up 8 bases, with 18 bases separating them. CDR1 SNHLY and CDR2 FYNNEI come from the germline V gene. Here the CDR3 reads CASRDDPGTSTQYF. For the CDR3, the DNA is TGTGCCAGCAGGGACGACCCGGGAACATCTACGCAGTATTTT.

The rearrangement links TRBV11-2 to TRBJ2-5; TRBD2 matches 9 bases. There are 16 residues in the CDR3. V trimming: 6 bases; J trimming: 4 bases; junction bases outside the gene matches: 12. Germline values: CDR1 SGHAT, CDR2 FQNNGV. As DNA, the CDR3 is TGTGCCAGCAGACCCGTGGGTAGCGGGGGTAGAGAGACCCAGTACTTC. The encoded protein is CASRPVGSGGRETQYF.

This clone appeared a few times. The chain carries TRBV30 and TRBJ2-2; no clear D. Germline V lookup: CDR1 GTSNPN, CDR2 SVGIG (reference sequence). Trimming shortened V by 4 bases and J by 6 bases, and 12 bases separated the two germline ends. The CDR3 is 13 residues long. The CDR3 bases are TGTGCCTGGACGGCGGCCTCTGCCGGGGAGCTGTTTTTT. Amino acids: CAWTAASAGELFF.

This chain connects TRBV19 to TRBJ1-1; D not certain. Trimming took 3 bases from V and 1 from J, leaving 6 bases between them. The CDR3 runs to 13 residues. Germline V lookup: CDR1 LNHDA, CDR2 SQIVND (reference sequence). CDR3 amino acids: CASSMEGNTEAFF. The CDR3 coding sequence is TGTGCCAGTAGTATGGAGGGGAACACTGAAGCTTTCTTT.

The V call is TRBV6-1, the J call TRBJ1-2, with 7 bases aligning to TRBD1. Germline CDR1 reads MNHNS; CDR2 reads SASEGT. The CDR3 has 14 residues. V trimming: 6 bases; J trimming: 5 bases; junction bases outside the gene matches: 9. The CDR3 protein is CASSRQGGRYGYTF. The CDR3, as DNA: TGTGCCAGCAGCAGACAGGGAGGTCGATATGGCTACACCTTC.

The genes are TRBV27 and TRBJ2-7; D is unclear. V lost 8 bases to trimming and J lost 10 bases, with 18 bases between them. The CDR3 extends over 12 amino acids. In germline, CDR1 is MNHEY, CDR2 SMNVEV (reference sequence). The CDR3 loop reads CASGVEQGVQYF. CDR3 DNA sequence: TGTGCCAGCGGAGTTGAGCAAGGAGTCCAGTACTTC.